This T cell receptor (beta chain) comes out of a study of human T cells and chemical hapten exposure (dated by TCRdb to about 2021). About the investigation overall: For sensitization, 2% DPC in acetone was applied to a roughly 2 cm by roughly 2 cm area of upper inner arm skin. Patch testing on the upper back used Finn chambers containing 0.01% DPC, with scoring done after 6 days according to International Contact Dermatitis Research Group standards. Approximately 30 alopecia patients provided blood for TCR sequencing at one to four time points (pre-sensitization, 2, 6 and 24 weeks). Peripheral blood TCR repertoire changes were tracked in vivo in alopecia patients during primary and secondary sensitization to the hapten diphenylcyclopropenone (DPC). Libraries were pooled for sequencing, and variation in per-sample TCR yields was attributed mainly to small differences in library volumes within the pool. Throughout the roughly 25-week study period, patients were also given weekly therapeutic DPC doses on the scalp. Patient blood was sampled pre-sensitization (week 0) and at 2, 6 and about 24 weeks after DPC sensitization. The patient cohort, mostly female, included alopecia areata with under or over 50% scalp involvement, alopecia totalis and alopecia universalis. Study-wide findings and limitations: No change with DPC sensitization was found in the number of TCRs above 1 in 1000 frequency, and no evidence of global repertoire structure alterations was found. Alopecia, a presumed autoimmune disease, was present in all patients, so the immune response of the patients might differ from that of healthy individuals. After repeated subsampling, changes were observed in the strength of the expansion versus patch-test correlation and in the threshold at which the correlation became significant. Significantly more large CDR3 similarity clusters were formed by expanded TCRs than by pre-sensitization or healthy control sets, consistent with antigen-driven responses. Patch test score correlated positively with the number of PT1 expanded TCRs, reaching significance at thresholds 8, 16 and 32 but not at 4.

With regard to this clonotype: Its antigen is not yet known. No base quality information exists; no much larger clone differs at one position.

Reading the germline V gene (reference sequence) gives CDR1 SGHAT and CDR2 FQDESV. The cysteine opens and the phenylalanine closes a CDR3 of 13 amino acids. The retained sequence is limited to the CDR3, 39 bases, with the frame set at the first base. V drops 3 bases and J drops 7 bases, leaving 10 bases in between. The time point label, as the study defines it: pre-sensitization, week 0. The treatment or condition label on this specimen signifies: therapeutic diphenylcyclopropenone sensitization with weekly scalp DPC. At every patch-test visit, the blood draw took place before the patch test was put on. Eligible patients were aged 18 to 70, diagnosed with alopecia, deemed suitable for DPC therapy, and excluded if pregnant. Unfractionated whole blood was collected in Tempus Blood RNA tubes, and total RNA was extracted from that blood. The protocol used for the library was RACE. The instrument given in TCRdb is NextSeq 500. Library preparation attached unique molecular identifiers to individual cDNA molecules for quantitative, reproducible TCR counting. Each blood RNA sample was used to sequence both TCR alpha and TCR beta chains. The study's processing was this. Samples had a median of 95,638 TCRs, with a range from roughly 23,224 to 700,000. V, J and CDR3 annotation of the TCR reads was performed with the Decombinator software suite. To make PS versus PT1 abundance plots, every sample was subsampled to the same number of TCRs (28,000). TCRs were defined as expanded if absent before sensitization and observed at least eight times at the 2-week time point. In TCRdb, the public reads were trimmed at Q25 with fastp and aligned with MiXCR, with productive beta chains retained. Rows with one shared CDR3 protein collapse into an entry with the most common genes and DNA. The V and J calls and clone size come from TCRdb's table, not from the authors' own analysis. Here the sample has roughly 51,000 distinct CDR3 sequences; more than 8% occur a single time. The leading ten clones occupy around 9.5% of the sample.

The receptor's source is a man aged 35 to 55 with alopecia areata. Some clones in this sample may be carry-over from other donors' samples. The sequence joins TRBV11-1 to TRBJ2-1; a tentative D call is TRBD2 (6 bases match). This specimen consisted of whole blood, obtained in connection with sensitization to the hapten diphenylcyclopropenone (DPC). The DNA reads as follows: TGTGCCAGCAGCTTTAATGGGGGGAATGAGCAGTTCTTC. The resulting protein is CASSFNGGNEQFF.